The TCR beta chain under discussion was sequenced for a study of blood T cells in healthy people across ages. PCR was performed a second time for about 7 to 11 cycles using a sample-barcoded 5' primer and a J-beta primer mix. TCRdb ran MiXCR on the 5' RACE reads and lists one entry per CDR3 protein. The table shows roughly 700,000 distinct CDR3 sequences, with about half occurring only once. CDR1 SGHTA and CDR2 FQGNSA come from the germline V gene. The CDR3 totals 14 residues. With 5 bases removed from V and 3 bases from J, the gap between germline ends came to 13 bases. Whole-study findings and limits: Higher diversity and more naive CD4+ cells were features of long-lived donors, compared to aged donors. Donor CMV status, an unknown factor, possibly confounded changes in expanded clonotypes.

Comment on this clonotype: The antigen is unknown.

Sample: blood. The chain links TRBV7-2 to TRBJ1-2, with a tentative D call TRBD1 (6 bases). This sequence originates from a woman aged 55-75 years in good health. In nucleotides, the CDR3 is TGTGCCAGCAGCACCCGGGACACCTACTATGGCTACACCTTC. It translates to CASSTRDTYYGYTF.